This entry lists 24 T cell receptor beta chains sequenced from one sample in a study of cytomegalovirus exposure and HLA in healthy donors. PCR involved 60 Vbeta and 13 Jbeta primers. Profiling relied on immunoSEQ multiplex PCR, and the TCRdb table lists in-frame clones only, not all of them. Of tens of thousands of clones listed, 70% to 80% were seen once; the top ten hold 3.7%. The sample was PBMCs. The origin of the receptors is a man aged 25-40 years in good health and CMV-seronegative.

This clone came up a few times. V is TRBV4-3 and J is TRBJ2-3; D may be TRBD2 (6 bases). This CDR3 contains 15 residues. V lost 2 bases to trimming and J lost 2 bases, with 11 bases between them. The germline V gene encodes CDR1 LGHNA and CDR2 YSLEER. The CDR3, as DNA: TGCGCCAGCAGCCAAAGACTAGACGACACAGATACGCAGTATTTT. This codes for CASSQRLDDTDTQYF.

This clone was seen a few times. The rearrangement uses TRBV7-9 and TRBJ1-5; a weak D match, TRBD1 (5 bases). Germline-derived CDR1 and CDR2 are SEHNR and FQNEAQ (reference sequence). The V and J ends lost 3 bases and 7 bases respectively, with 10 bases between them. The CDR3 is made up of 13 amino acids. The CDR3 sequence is CASSFDGGQPQHF. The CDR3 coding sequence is TGTGCCAGCAGCTTTGACGGGGGACAGCCCCAGCATTTT. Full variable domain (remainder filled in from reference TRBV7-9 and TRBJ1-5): DTGVSQNPRHKITKRGQNVTFRCDPISEHNRLYWYRQTLGQGPEFLTYFQNEAQLEKSRLLSDRFSAERPKGSFSTLEIQRTEQGDSAMYLCASSFDGGQPQHFGDGTRLSIL.

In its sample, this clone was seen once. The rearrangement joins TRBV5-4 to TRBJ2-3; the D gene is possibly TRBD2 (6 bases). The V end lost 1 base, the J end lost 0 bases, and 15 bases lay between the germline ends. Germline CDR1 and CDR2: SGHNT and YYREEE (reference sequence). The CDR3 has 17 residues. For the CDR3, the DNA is TGTGCCAGCAGCTTGTATTTTGGGGGACTTAGCACAGATACGCAGTATTTT. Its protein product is CASSLYFGGLSTDTQYF.

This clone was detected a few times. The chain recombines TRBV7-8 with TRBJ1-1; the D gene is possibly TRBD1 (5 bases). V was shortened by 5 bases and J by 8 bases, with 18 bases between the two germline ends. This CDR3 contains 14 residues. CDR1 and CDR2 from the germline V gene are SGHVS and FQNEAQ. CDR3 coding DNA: TGTGCCAGCAGCCGATATTGGACAAATAGGGAAGCTTTCTTT. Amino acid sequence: CASSRYWTNREAFF.

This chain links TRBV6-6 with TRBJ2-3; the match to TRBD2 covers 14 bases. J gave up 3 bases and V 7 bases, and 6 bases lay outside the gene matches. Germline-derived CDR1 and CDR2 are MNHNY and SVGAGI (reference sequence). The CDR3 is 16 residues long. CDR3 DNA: TGTGCCAGCAACCCGACTAGCGGGAGGGGGACAGATACGCAGTATTTT. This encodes CASNPTSGRGTDTQYF.

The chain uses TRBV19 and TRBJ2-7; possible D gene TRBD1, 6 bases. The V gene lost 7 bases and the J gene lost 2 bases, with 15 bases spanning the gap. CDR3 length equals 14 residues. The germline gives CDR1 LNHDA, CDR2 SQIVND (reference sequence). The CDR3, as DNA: TGTGCCAGTATGACTACAGGGACCCCCTACGAGCAGTACTTC. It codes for CASMTTGTPYEQYF.

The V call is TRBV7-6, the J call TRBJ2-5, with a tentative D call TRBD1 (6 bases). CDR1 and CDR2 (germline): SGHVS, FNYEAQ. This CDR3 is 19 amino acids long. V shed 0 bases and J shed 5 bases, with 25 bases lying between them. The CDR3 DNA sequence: TGTGCCAGCAGCTTAGCGTCTGGAATAGAGAGGGGGTCCGAGGAGACCCAGTACTTC. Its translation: CASSLASGIERGSEETQYF.

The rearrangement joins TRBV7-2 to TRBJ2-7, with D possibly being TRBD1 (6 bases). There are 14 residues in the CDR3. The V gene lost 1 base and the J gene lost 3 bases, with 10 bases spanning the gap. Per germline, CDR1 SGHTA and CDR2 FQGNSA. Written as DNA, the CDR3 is TGTGCCAGCAGCTTAGACAGGGTGGGCTACGAGCAGTACTTC. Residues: CASSLDRVGYEQYF. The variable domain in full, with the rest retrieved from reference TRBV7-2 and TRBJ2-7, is GAGVSQSPSNKVTEKGKDVELRCDPISGHTALYWYRQSLGQGLEFLIYFQGNSAPDKSGLPSDRFSAERTGGSVSTLTIQRTQQEDSAVYLCASSLDRVGYEQYFGPGTRLTVT.

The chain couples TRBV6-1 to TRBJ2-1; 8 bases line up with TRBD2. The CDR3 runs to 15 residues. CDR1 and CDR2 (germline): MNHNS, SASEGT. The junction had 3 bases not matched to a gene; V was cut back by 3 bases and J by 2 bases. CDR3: CASSEGLGAYNEQFF. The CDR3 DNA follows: TGTGCCAGCAGTGAGGGACTAGGGGCCTACAATGAGCAGTTCTTC.

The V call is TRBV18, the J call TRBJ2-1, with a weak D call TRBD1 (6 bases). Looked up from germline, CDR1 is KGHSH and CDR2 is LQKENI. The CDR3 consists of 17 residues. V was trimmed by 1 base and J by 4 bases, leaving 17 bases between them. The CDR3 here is CASSPRTSRGGYNEQFF. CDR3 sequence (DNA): TGTGCCAGCTCACCACGGACAAGTAGAGGGGGATACAATGAGCAGTTCTTC.

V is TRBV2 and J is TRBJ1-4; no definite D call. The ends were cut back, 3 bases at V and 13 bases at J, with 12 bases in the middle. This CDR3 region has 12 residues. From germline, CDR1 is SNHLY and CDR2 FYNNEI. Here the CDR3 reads CASSDSYVTLFF. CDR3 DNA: TGTGCCAGCAGTGATAGCTACGTAACACTGTTTTTT. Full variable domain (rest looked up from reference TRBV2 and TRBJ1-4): EPEVTQTPSHQVTQMGQEVILRCVPISNHLYFYWYRQILGQKVEFLVSFYNNEISEKSEIFDDQFSVERPDGSNFTLKIRSTKLEDSAMYFCASSDSYVTLFFGSGTQLSVL.

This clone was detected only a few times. The CDR3 DNA sequence: TGTGCCAGCAGCACAGGGGCCGCCCCGGGGAATGAGCAGTTCTTC. Its protein is CASSTGAAPGNEQFF. This chain links TRBV28 with TRBJ2-1; 7 bases agree with TRBD1. Germline CDR1 and CDR2: MDHEN and SYDVKM. V shed 6 bases and J 7 bases; nucleotides not matched to a gene: 12. The CDR3 is 15 amino acids.

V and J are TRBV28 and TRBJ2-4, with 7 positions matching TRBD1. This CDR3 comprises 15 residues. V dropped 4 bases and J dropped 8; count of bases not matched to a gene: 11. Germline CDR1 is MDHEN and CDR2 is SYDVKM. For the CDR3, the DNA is TGTGCCAGCAGTTCGCTAAAGACAGGGTGGGACATTCAGTACTTC. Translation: CASSSLKTGWDIQYF.

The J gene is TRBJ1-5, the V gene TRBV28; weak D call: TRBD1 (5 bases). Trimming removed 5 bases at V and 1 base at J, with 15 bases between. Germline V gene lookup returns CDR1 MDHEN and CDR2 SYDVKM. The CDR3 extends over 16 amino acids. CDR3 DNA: TGTGCCAGCAGTCCCCCCATAAGGGGAAGCAATCAGCCCCAGCATTTT. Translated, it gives CASSPPIRGSNQPQHF.

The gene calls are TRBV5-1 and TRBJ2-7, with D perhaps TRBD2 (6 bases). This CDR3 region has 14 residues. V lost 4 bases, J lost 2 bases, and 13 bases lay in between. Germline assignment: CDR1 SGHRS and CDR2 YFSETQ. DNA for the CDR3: TGCGCCAGCAGCCCCGGGGGAAATACCTACGAGCAGTACTTC. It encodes CASSPGGNTYEQYF.

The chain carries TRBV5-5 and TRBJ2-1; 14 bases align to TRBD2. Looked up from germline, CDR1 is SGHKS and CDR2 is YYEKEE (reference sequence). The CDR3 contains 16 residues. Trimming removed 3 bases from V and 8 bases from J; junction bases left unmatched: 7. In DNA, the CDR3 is TGTGCCAGCAGCTACCAAGTGGGACTAGCGGGAGATGAGCAGTTCTTC. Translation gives CASSYQVGLAGDEQFF.

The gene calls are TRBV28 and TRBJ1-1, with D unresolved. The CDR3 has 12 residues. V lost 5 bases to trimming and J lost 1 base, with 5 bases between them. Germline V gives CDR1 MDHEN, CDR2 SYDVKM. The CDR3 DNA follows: TGTGCCAGCAGTCTCAGGAACACTGAAGCTTTCTTT. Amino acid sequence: CASSLRNTEAFF.

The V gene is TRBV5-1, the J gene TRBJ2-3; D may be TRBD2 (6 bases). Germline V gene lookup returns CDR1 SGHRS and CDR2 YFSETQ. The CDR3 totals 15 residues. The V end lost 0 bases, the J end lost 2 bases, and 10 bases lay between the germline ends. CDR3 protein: CASSLAGRDTDTQYF. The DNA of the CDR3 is TGCGCCAGCAGCTTGGCCGGGCGGGACACAGATACGCAGTATTTT.

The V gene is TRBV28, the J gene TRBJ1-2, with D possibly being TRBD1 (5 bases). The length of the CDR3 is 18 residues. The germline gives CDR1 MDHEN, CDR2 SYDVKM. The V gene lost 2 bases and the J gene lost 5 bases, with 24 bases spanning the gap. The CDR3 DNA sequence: TGTGCCAGCAGTTTAGGGACGGACTGGGATGGAGGGGTTTATGGCTACACCTTC. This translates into CASSLGTDWDGGVYGYTF.

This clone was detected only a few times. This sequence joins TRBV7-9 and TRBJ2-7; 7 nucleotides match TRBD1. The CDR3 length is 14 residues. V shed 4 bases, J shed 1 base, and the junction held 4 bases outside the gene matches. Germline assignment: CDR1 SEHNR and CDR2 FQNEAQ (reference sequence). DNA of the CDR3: TGTGCCAGCAGCTCCCGGGACAGTTCCTACGAGCAGTACTTC. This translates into CASSSRDSSYEQYF.

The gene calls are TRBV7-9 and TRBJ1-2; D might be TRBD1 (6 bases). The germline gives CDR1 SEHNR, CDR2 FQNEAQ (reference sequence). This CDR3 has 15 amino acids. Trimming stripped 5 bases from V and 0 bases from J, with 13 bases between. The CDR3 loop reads CASSLPGGPNYGYTF. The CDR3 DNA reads TGTGCCAGCAGCCTCCCGGGGGGGCCTAACTATGGCTACACCTTC.

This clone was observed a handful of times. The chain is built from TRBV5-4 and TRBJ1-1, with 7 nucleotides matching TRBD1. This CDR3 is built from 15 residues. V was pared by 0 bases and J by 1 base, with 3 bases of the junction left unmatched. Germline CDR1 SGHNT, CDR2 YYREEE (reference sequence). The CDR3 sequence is CASSLAGGGNTEAFF. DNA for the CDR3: TGTGCCAGCAGCTTGGCAGGGGGTGGGAACACTGAAGCTTTCTTT. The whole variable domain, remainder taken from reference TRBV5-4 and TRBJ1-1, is ETGVTQSPTHLIKTRGQQVTLRCSSQSGHNTVSWYQQALGQGPQFIFQYYREEENGRGNFPPRFSGLQFPNYSSELNVNALELDDSALYLCASSLAGGGNTEAFFGQGTRLTVV.

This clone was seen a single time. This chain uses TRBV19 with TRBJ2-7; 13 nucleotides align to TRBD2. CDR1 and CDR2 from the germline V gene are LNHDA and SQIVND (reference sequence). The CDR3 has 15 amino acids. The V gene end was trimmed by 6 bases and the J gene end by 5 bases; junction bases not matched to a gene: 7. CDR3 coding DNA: TGTGCCAGTAGCCCGACTAGCGGGGGGTTCCACGAGCAGTACTTC. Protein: CASSPTSGGFHEQYF.

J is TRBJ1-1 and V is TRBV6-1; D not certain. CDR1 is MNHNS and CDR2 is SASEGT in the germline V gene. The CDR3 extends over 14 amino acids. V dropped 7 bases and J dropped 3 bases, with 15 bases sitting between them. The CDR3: CASTFLIQDTEAFF. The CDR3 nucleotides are TGTGCCAGCACCTTCCTAATTCAAGACACTGAAGCTTTCTTT.